This entry lists 30 T cell receptor beta chains sequenced from one sample in a study of blood T cell repertoires in COVID-19. Only in-frame clones appear in the TCRdb table, and some are missing; sequencing was by immunoSEQ multiplex PCR. The top ten clones hold approximately 2.6% of a sample with roughly 260,000 clones, around nine tenths of them seen once. The sample was PBMCs or T cells enriched from blood (not recorded which). The source is a woman under 30 who had recovered from COVID-19.

The chain couples TRBV27 to TRBJ2-2, with 12 bases fitting TRBD2. CDR1 is MNHEY, CDR2 SMNVEV, per germline (reference sequence). With 5 bases clipped from V and 6 bases from J, the junction kept 13 bases outside the gene matches. This CDR3 contains 18 residues. DNA of the CDR3: TGTGCCAGCAGTCCAAACCCCAGACTAGCGGGAGCCTCCGGGGAGCTGTTTTTT. This translates into CASSPNPRLAGASGELFF.

This chain links TRBV7-8 with TRBJ1-5, with TRBD1 matching over 7 bases. After removal of 5 bases from V and 3 bases from J, the junction contained 7 bases not matched to a gene. Germline V lookup: CDR1 SGHVS, CDR2 FQNEAQ. The CDR3 covers 15 residues. The CDR3 sequence is CASSPSTGANQPQHF. For the CDR3, the DNA is TGTGCCAGCAGCCCCTCCACAGGGGCCAATCAGCCCCAGCATTTT.

CDR3 region: CATGGSGGQYNEQFF. DNA for the CDR3: TGTGCCACCGGAGGTAGCGGGGGCCAATACAATGAGCAGTTCTTC. This chain links TRBV15 with TRBJ2-1, with TRBD2 matching 9 bases. Per germline, CDR1 LNHNV and CDR2 YYDKDF (reference sequence). This CDR3 has 15 amino acids. The junction had 9 bases not matched to a gene; V was cut back by 8 bases and J by 4 bases.

J is TRBJ2-3 and V is TRBV28, with 7 bases aligning to TRBD1. J was trimmed by 4 bases and V by 5 bases; bases with no gene match: 21. The CDR3 is made up of 19 amino acids. The germline CDR1 and CDR2 sequences are MDHEN and SYDVKM. CDR3: CASSPNRDRYLIGPDTQYF. Here the CDR3 DNA reads TGTGCCAGCAGTCCAAACCGGGACAGATATCTTATAGGGCCAGATACGCAGTATTTT.

This rearrangement joins TRBV30 to TRBJ1-5; D call uncertain. CDR1 and CDR2 from the germline V gene are GTSNPN and SVGIG (reference sequence). This CDR3 region has 14 residues. The ends were cut back, 2 bases at V and 1 base at J, with 9 bases in the middle. DNA for the CDR3: TGTGCCTGGAGTCGGGGTAGCAGCAATCAGCCCCAGCATTTT. It encodes CAWSRGSSNQPQHF.

V usage is TRBV7-9 and J usage is TRBJ1-2; D perhaps matches TRBD1 (6 bases). Germline V gene data show CDR1 as SEHNR and CDR2 as FQNEAQ (reference sequence). V lost 5 bases and J lost 4, with 20 bases in between. This CDR3 contains 16 residues. The CDR3 DNA is TGTGCCAGCAGCCAAGCGAAGGACAGCTTGAGCTATGGCTACACCTTC. Translating it yields CASSQAKDSLSYGYTF.

The V call is TRBV30, the J call TRBJ1-2; tentatively, D is TRBD1 (5 bases). CDR1 is GTSNPN and CDR2 is SVGIG in the germline V gene (reference sequence). V lost 4 bases to trimming and J lost 4 bases, with 16 bases between them. The length of the CDR3 is 14 residues. CDR3: CAWTRGGTSYGYTF. CDR3 nucleotides: TGTGCCTGGACCCGGGGGGGGACTAGCTATGGCTACACCTTC.

The V gene is TRBV28, the J gene TRBJ1-5; D possibly corresponds to TRBD1 (5 bases). CDR1 and CDR2 from the germline V gene are MDHEN and SYDVKM. V was pared by 8 bases and J by 4 bases, with 18 bases between. CDR3 size: 15 residues. CDR3 residues: CASWLEGRKNQPQHF. In DNA, the CDR3 is TGTGCCAGCTGGTTGGAGGGGCGCAAGAATCAGCCCCAGCATTTT.

This clone was counted ten times or more. The V and J genes are TRBV3-1 (or the pseudogene TRBV3-2) and TRBJ2-2; possibly TRBD2 for D (5 bases). The CDR3 is 16 residues long. Trimming pared 5 bases from V and 5 bases from J, leaving 18 bases between. Germline-derived CDR1 and CDR2 are LGHDT and YNNKEL (reference sequence). DNA for the CDR3: TGTGCCAGCAGCTCTTACGTCGGGGAGCGAACCGGGGAGCTGTTTTTT. This gives the protein CASSSYVGERTGELFF.

This clone was seen a single time. J is TRBJ1-4 and V is TRBV6-5; unclear D gene. Between the trimmed V and J ends, which lost 0 bases and 8 bases, there was a span of 13 bases. Germline V CDR1 and CDR2: MNHEY, SVGAGI. The CDR3 is 15 residues long. In DNA form, the CDR3 reads TGTGCCAGCAGTTACTCGGGCCAGAGTCGGGAAAAACTGTTTTTT. Its translation is CASSYSGQSREKLFF.

This sequence joins TRBV29-1 and TRBJ1-1, with D possibly TRBD1 on 5 matching bases. The CDR3 runs 12 residues. V was shortened by 3 bases and J by 3 bases, with 8 bases between the two germline ends. Germline CDR1 and CDR2: SQVTM and ANQGSEA. The CDR3 protein is CSVDRVDTEAFF. CDR3 bases: TGCAGCGTTGACAGGGTCGACACTGAAGCTTTCTTT. The complete variable domain, with remaining parts taken from reference TRBV29-1 and TRBJ1-1, reads SAVISQKPSRDICQRGTSLTIQCQVDSQVTMMFWYRQQPGQSLTLIATANQGSEATYESGFVIDKFPISRPNLTFSTLTVSNMSPEDSSIYLCSVDRVDTEAFFGQGTRLTVV.

The chain combines TRBV19 with TRBJ2-1; 8 bases map to TRBD2. Trimming took 6 bases from V and 4 from J; bases not matched to a gene: 8. This CDR3 has 15 amino acids. Germline V gene lookup returns CDR1 LNHDA and CDR2 SQIVND (reference sequence). The CDR3 sequence: CASSPSGLGYNEQFF. The CDR3 coding sequence is TGTGCCAGTAGCCCTTCGGGACTAGGATACAATGAGCAGTTCTTC.

This chain uses TRBV9 with TRBJ1-4, with D possibly TRBD1 on 6 matching bases. The CDR3 totals 15 residues. V lost 0 bases and J 4 bases, leaving 10 bases between the germline ends. CDR1 is SGDLS, CDR2 YYNGEE, per germline. The CDR3 sequence: CASSVGTVGNEKLFF. Written as DNA, the CDR3 is TGTGCCAGCAGCGTAGGGACAGTAGGTAATGAAAAACTGTTTTTT.

The chain is built from TRBV19 and TRBJ1-2; 10 bases are a match to TRBD1. The CDR3 contains 17 residues. Unmatched junction bases numbered 13, after V lost 7 bases and J lost 2 bases. CDR1 is LNHDA, CDR2 SQIVND, per germline (reference sequence). The CDR3 reads CASTTGTGARSNYGYTF. The CDR3 coding sequence is TGTGCCAGTACCACTGGGACAGGGGCTCGCTCGAACTATGGCTACACCTTC.

J is TRBJ1-2 and V is TRBV27; a weak D match, TRBD1 (6 bases). Germline V CDR1 and CDR2: MNHEY, SMNVEV (reference sequence). V was pared by 6 bases and J by 3 bases, with 14 bases between. This CDR3 spans 14 amino acids. The CDR3 is CASRTRGGDYGYTF. The CDR3, as DNA: TGTGCCAGCAGGACCCGGGGGGGCGACTATGGCTACACCTTC.

V is TRBV4-1 and J is TRBJ2-5; 8 bases match TRBD2. V dropped 3 bases and J dropped 5; count of bases not matched to a gene: 14. CDR1 is MGHRA, CDR2 YSYEKL, per germline. This CDR3 has 17 amino acids. CDR3 nucleotides: TGCGCCAGCAGCCACATCGGGACTAGTAATTTGTGGGAGACCCAGTACTTC. Its protein product is CASSHIGTSNLWETQYF.

The chain joins TRBV6-2 or TRBV6-3 to TRBJ1-2, with 10 bases fitting TRBD1. Germline V lookup: CDR1 MNHEY, CDR2 SVGEGT. V lost 5 bases to trimming and J lost 4 bases; unmatched junction nucleotides: 4. The CDR3 runs to 14 residues. The CDR3 DNA reads TGTGCCAGCAGTCGGACAGGGGGGAGCTATGGCTACACCTTC. It yields the protein CASSRTGGSYGYTF.

V and J are TRBV7-6 and TRBJ1-5; tentatively, D is TRBD1 (5 bases). There are 15 residues in the CDR3. Trimming took 1 base from V and 7 from J, leaving 14 bases between them. Germline V gene data show CDR1 as SGHVS and CDR2 as FNYEAQ. This chain's CDR3 is CASSLDGGMGQPQHF. The DNA of the CDR3 is TGTGCCAGCAGCTTAGACGGGGGGATGGGGCAGCCCCAGCATTTT.

V gene TRBV6-5 combines with J gene TRBJ2-1; D is perhaps TRBD2 (6 bases). The CDR3 runs 15 residues. V was pared by 4 bases and J by 3 bases, with 13 bases between. CDR1 and CDR2 from the germline V gene are MNHEY and SVGAGI. The CDR3 DNA sequence: TGTGCCAGCAGTTCTCCAGCGGGTAGCTACAATGAGCAGTTCTTC. As protein: CASSSPAGSYNEQFF.

This clone was seen at least ten times. The junction and the germline gene differ at one end; a read error may be behind it. The genes are TRBV7-2 and TRBJ1-6; no definite D call. CDR3 length: 17 residues. From germline, CDR1 is SGHTA and CDR2 FQGNSA. In DNA form, the CDR3 reads TGTGCCAGCAGCGTAGCCCGAGCTCCGAGCGATAATTCACCCCTCCACTTT. Translation: CASSVARAPSDNSPLHF.

This clone has just a few counts. Because it lacks the conserved phenylalanine or tryptophan at the end, this CDR3 is likely a read error. The limits of the CDR3 on the DNA are not certain, so only TCRdb's listed CDR3 is given. The CDR3 sequence is CASSPRGLS. The chain combines TRBV5-1 with TRBJ1-6. 9 amino acids form the CDR3, both terminal residues included. Germline V CDR1 and CDR2: SGHRS, YFSETQ.

The J gene is TRBJ1-2, the V gene TRBV3-1 (or the pseudogene TRBV3-2); maybe TRBD1 (6 bases). Germline V gene data show CDR1 as LGHDT and CDR2 as YNNKEL (reference sequence). V gave up 1 base and J gave up 0 bases, with 18 bases separating them. This CDR3 comprises 18 residues. The DNA for the CDR3 is TGTGCCAGCAGCCAAGTTGCTGAACAGGGTTTTGCTAACTATGGCTACACCTTC. Its translation: CASSQVAEQGFANYGYTF.

The CDR3 DNA sequence: TGTGCCTGGGACTCGGGACAGCTTAATGAAAAACTGTTTTTT. Residues: CAWDSGQLNEKLFF. V gene TRBV30 combines with J gene TRBJ1-4; TRBD1 matches 7 bases. V dropped 5 bases and J dropped 4; count of bases not matched to a gene: 7. This CDR3 is 14 amino acids long. Germline CDR1 and CDR2: GTSNPN and SVGIG (reference sequence).

In this sample, this clone turned up once. The V and J genes are TRBV7-6 and TRBJ2-2, with 7 bases lining up with TRBD1. This CDR3 is 16 amino acids long. Germline loops: CDR1 SGHVS, CDR2 FNYEAQ. The V and J ends lost 5 bases and 5 bases, in that order; junction bases with no gene match: 11. The CDR3 reads CASSPAGTVETGELFF. The CDR3 nucleotides are TGTGCCAGCAGCCCAGCCGGGACAGTAGAAACCGGGGAGCTGTTTTTT.

The J gene is TRBJ2-7, the V gene TRBV30; 13 bases are a match to TRBD2. V lost 0 bases, J lost 2 bases, and 1 base stayed unmatched. CDR1 and CDR2 from the germline V gene are GTSNPN and SVGIG (reference sequence). The CDR3 consists of 15 residues. The CDR3 sequence: CAWSVGLAGAYEQYF. Here the CDR3 DNA reads TGTGCCTGGAGTGTAGGACTAGCGGGAGCCTACGAGCAGTACTTC.

This rearrangement joins TRBV5-1 to TRBJ1-2, with D hard to call. Trimming cost V 0 bases and J 6 bases, with 6 bases left between them. The CDR3 extends over 12 amino acids. From germline, CDR1 is SGHRS and CDR2 YFSETQ. CDR3 in amino acids: CASSLGADGYTF. The CDR3 DNA reads as TGCGCCAGCAGCTTGGGGGCAGATGGCTACACCTTC.

This chain links TRBV27 with TRBJ2-3; D is ambiguous. V dropped 6 bases and J dropped 0 bases, with 19 bases sitting between them. Looked up from germline, CDR1 is MNHEY and CDR2 is SMNVEV (reference sequence). The CDR3 loop spans 17 amino acids. DNA for the CDR3: TGTGCCAGCAGCTCGGGTCTCCAAAGCTTTAGCACAGATACGCAGTATTTT. Translation gives CASSSGLQSFSTDTQYF.

This clone was seen a single time. The genes are TRBV7-9 and TRBJ2-3, with D possibly matching TRBD2 (6 bases). The CDR3 runs to 15 residues. Germline loops: CDR1 SEHNR, CDR2 FQNEAQ (reference sequence). V was pared by 5 bases and J by 4 bases, with 16 bases between. The CDR3 spells CASSPGDSGSDTQYF. In DNA form, the CDR3 reads TGTGCCAGCAGCCCGGGGGATAGCGGATCAGATACGCAGTATTTT.

This chain joins TRBV2 and TRBJ2-1, with 8 bases identical to TRBD2. Unmatched junction bases numbered 5, after V lost 9 bases and J lost 4 bases. Germline CDR1 SNHLY, CDR2 FYNNEI. The CDR3 sequence is 13 residues long. The CDR3 bases are TGTGCCAGTAGCGGGGCGGAATACAATGAGCAGTTCTTC. This sequence encodes CASSGAEYNEQFF.

The chain employs TRBV5-1 and TRBJ1-6; 7 bases line up with TRBD1. Losses at the gene ends were 3 bases for V and 9 bases for J; bases not matched to a gene: 6. Germline assignment: CDR1 SGHRS and CDR2 YFSETQ. The CDR3 covers 14 residues. CDR3 nucleotide sequence: TGCGCCAGCAGCTCCGGGACAGCCGGTTCACCCCTCCACTTT. It codes for CASSSGTAGSPLHF.